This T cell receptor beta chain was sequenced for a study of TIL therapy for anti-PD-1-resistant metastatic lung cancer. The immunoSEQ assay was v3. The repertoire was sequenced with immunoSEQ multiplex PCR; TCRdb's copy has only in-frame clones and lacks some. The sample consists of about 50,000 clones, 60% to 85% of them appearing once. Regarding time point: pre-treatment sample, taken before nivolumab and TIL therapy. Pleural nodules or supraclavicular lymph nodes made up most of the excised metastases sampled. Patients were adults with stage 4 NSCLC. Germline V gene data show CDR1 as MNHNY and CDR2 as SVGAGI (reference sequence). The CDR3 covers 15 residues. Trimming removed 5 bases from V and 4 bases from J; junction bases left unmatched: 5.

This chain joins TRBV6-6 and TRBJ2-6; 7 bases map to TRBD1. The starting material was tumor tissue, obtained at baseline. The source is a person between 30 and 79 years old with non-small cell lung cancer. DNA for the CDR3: TGTGCCAGCAGTCCAACAGGGGTGGGGGCCAACGTCCTGACTTTC. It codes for CASSPTGVGANVLTF.